This T cell receptor (beta chain) was obtained from a study of T cell repertoires in cytomegalovirus infection. Study-level background: CMV epitopes that were recently identified and HLA-C-restricted were used alongside well-studied HLA-B-restricted ones. From public TCR beta signatures came an indication of both CMV infection and matching HLA type. Overall study results and limits: The response measured ex vivo was dominated by TCR beta clonotypes (HLA-C-restricted and CMV-specific). Summed frequency of public TCR beta families distinguished CMV carriers with the relevant HLA.

The CDR3 has 14 amino acids. Per germline, CDR1 LNHNV and CDR2 YYDKDF (reference sequence). V shed 3 bases and J shed 0 bases, with 9 bases lying between them. A remark on this clonotype: Its antigen is unknown.

TCRdb re-called the reads with MiXCR, one entry per CDR3 protein. Found here are some 900,000 distinct CDR3 sequences, 32% of them singletons; the top ten hold over 10%. The rearrangement joins TRBV15 to TRBJ2-7, with D hard to call. The sample consisted of cultured CD8+ T cells from PBMCs, taken from culture after CMV antigen stimulation. The TCR comes from a human donor in good health (CMV status not recorded). Some clones in this sample may be carry-over from other donors' samples. Here the CDR3 DNA reads TGTGCCACCAGCAGCGGACGGAGCTCCTACGAGCAGTACTTC. Translation: CATSSGRSSYEQYF.